These 17 T cell receptor beta chains were all obtained from the same sample, sequenced in a study of Tregs in tolerant kidney transplant recipients (dated by TCRdb to the late 2010s). Transplants used related donors with nonmyeloablative bone marrow transplantation; mixed chimerism was transient in the human trials. The library was produced with the immunoSEQ multiplex PCR assay. The table comes from immuneACCESS by way of TCRdb, which keeps in-frame sequences with V and J called. Part of the clones is missing from these tables; in studies checked, under half for an unresolved V gene and the rest for unknown reasons. This sample's records show about 31,000 clones. The ten most abundant clones make up approximately 1.9% of the sample. The input for sequencing was CD4+ T cells from blood (PBMCs), taken 24 months after the transplant. These receptors came from a human patient who received a combined kidney and bone marrow transplant. Following a transplant, a fraction of the T cells may be traceable to the graft donor.

For this clone: The DNA ends 3 residues before the CDR3 does, and the rest of the CDR3 is filled in from the germline J gene. The chain recombines TRBV20-1 with TRBJ1-5, with TRBD1 identical over 7 bases. Germline CDR1 DFQATT, CDR2 SNEGSKA (reference sequence). After removal of 6 bases from V and 5 bases from J, the junction contained 7 bases not matched to a gene. The CDR3 spans 13 residues. The CDR3 spells CSAMTGSDQPQHF. CDR3 DNA (partial): TGCAGTGCAATGACAGGGAGTGATCAGCCC.

With respect to this clone: The CDR3 end is not reached by the read, which stops 3 residues before it; the germline J gene fills it in. The chain combines TRBV11-2 with TRBJ2-7, with D unclear. The ends were cut back, 4 bases at V and 0 bases at J, with 4 bases in the middle. The germline CDR1 and CDR2 sequences are SGHAT and FQNNGV. CDR3 length equals 12 residues. Incomplete CDR3 DNA: TGTGCCAGCAGCTCAGGCTCCTACGAG. Amino acids: CASSSGSYE. The full CDR3 protein is CASSSGSYEQYF.

As to this clone: The read terminates 3 residues ahead of where the CDR3 ends, so the germline J gene completes it. The chain links TRBV2 to TRBJ1-4, with 9 bases lining up with TRBD1. CDR3 length equals 14 residues. CDR1 SNHLY and CDR2 FYNNEI come from the germline V gene. V gave up 6 bases and J gave up 7 bases; unmatched junction bases: 6. Incomplete CDR3 DNA: TGTGCCAGCAGCCAACAGGGGGCAGGTGAAAAA. Residues: CASSQQGAGEK. The entire CDR3 protein is CASSQQGAGEKLFF.

Of note for this clone: From the germline J gene comes the end of the CDR3, since the read stops 3 residues before it. This rearrangement joins TRBV20-1 to TRBJ2-7; D might be TRBD1 (6 bases). The CDR3 spans 15 residues. V was pared by 2 bases and J by 0 bases, with 14 bases between. In germline, CDR1 is DFQATT, CDR2 SNEGSKA (reference sequence). The CDR3 DNA, read in part, is TGCAGTGCTAGAAATTACGGACAGAGCTCCTACGAG. It codes for CSARNYGQSSYE. The whole CDR3 protein is CSARNYGQSSYEQYF.

The CDR3 bases that were read are TGTGCCAGCAGCGATGGACAGGGAATTGGAAGCACTGAA. As protein: CASSDGQGIGSTE. In full, the CDR3 is CASSDGQGIGSTEAFF. J is TRBJ1-1 and V is TRBV5-4, with 8 bases lining up with TRBD1. The DNA ends 3 residues before the CDR3 does, and the rest of the CDR3 is filled in from the germline J gene. Germline trimming cut 4 bases from V and 4 bases from J; bases unmatched to any gene: 12. This CDR3 spans 16 amino acids. Germline CDR1 is SGHNT and CDR2 is YYREEE (reference sequence).

With regard to this clone: Read coverage stops 3 residues before the CDR3 terminus; the germline J gene supplies the remainder. The V call is TRBV30, the J call TRBJ2-6; 11 bases agree with TRBD1. Germline lookup yields CDR1 GTSNPN and CDR2 SVGIG (reference sequence). Losses at the gene ends were 3 bases for V and 0 bases for J; bases not matched to a gene: 10. The CDR3 has 19 residues. The CDR3 spells CAWRRGTGGLSSGANVLTF. CDR3 bases read: TGTGCCTGGAGAAGAGGGACAGGGGGGTTAAGCTCTGGGGCCAACGTC.

In regard to this clone: The read stops 3 residues short of the end of the CDR3; the missing end is completed from the germline J gene. J is TRBJ1-1 and V is TRBV19; possibly TRBD1 for D (6 bases). Germline V gene lookup returns CDR1 LNHDA and CDR2 SQIVND (reference sequence). The CDR3 is 14 residues long. The ends were cut back, 3 bases at V and 5 bases at J, with 13 bases in the middle. Here the CDR3 reads CASSIGGAGTEAFF. Partial CDR3 DNA: TGTGCCAGTAGTATCGGGGGGGCAGGGACTGAA.

In regard to this clone: The CDR3 extends 3 residues past the end of the read, so its final part is completed from the germline J gene. The chain uses TRBV6-2 or TRBV6-3 and TRBJ1-4, with D possibly TRBD1 on 6 matching bases. Germline loops: CDR1 MNHEY, CDR2 SVGEGT. V was clipped by 0 bases and J by 7 bases, with 12 bases between them. The CDR3 is 15 residues long. The part of the CDR3 DNA that was read is TGTGCCAGCAGTTACTCGACAGGAAGAAGTGAAAAA. Translating gives CASSYSTGRSEK. The entire CDR3 reads CASSYSTGRSEKLFF.

Incomplete CDR3 DNA: TGTGCCAGCTCCCCCAGGGACAGGGGGCATCGTGGAGATACG. As protein: CASSPRDRGHRGDT. The whole CDR3 is CASSPRDRGHRGDTQYF. V is TRBV18 and J is TRBJ2-3; 12 bases map to TRBD1. The CDR3 end lies 3 residues beyond the end of the read and is filled in from the germline J gene. The CDR3 is made up of 17 amino acids. Germline V gene sequence: CDR1 KGHSH, CDR2 LQKENI. The ends lost 6 bases at V and 5 bases at J; junction bases unmatched: 12.

Remarks on this clone: The CDR3 is cut off 3 residues early in the read; its end comes from the germline J gene. J is TRBJ2-6 and V is TRBV30, with a tentative D call TRBD1 (6 bases). Germline CDR1 reads GTSNPN; CDR2 reads SVGIG (reference sequence). The V end was cut by 4 bases, the J end by 1 base, with 14 bases between. The CDR3 totals 16 residues. The CDR3 here is CAWIAGAVSGANVLTF. CDR3 DNA, as far as it was read: TGTGCCTGGATAGCAGGGGCGGTTTCTGGGGCCAACGTC. The full variable domain, completed using reference TRBV30 and TRBJ2-6, is SQTIHQWPATLVQPVGSPLSLECTVEGTSNPNLYWYRQAAGRGLQLLFYSVGIGQISSEVPQNLSASRPQDRQFILSSKKLLLSDSGFYLCAWIAGAVSGANVLTFGAGSRLTVL.

With respect to this clone: The read finishes 3 residues shy of the CDR3 end, and the germline J gene is used to complete it. V usage is TRBV5-1 and J usage is TRBJ2-3; 8 nucleotides line up with TRBD2. CDR3 length: 17 amino acids. Unmatched junction bases numbered 17, after V lost 4 bases and J lost 7 bases. Germline V gene lookup returns CDR1 SGHRS and CDR2 YFSETQ. CDR3 bases read: TGCGCCAGCAGCCGCCGGATAGCGGGGACATCAGACAATACG. As protein: CASSRRIAGTSDNT. The entire CDR3 protein is CASSRRIAGTSDNTQYF.

To note about this clone: Coverage ceases 3 residues before the CDR3 finishes, and the germline J gene fills in the end. The chain combines TRBV5-6 with TRBJ2-4; D not certain. Germline V CDR1 and CDR2: SGHDT, YYEEEE. With 0 bases removed from V and 5 bases from J, the gap between germline ends came to 9 bases. This CDR3 is 14 amino acids long. The CDR3 sequence is CASSLGLGQNIQYF. CDR3 bases read: TGTGCCAGCAGCTTGGGACTCGGTCAAAACATT.

CDR3 DNA (partial): TGCGCCAGCCGAACAGGACAGGGGACGCCACTAAGTGAAAAA. Protein: CASRTGQGTPLSEK. The full CDR3 protein reads CASRTGQGTPLSEKLFF. The chain carries TRBV5-1 and TRBJ1-4, with 9 bases that match TRBD1. The read gets to within 3 residues of the CDR3 end, and the germline J gene fills in the rest. The CDR3 loop spans 17 amino acids. V gave up 7 bases and J gave up 7 bases; unmatched junction bases: 17. The V gene's germline CDR1 is SGHRS and CDR2 YFSETQ.

Concerning this clone itself: The CDR3 goes on 3 residues after the read ends, and that part is filled in from the germline J gene. The chain links TRBV19 to TRBJ2-5; TRBD1 might be the D (6 bases). The V and J ends lost 1 base and 2 bases respectively, with 11 bases between them. Germline CDR1 and CDR2: LNHDA and SQIVND (reference sequence). This CDR3 comprises 15 residues. The CDR3 loop reads CASSIGGTSQETQYF. The covered CDR3 bases are TGTGCCAGTAGTATAGGGGGGACATCTCAAGAGACC.

Remarks on this clone: The read falls 3 residues short of the CDR3 end, and the missing part is taken from the germline J gene. The chain couples TRBV20-1 to TRBJ1-2; 9 bases match TRBD1. CDR1 and CDR2 (germline): DFQATT, SNEGSKA (reference sequence). The CDR3 is 12 amino acids. The sequenced part of the CDR3 DNA is TGCAGCTTAGCCTGGACAGGGGATGGC. This translates into CSLAWTGDG. The full CDR3 sequence reads CSLAWTGDGYTF.

Note on this clone: The read finishes 3 residues shy of the CDR3 end, and the germline J gene is used to complete it. This chain connects TRBV5-4 to TRBJ2-3, with 9 bases identical to TRBD2. The junction had 8 bases not matched to a gene; V was cut back by 4 bases and J by 2 bases. Germline V gives CDR1 SGHNT, CDR2 YYREEE (reference sequence). The CDR3 covers 16 residues. The DNA read from the CDR3 is TGTGCCAGCAGCGGAAAAGCGGGAGGTCCCACAGATACG. It yields the protein CASSGKAGGPTDT. From start to end, the CDR3 is CASSGKAGGPTDTQYF.

To note about this clone: The CDR3 end lies 3 residues beyond the end of the read and is filled in from the germline J gene. The chain employs TRBV29-1 and TRBJ1-1, with D perhaps TRBD1 (5 bases). This CDR3 has 15 amino acids. Trimming took 8 bases from V and 0 from J, leaving 19 bases between them. Per the germline V gene, CDR1 is SQVTM and CDR2 is ANQGSEA. The CDR3 here is CSTAEPGGMNTEAFF. The DNA read from the CDR3 is TGCAGCACCGCAGAGCCCGGGGGGATGAACACTGAA.